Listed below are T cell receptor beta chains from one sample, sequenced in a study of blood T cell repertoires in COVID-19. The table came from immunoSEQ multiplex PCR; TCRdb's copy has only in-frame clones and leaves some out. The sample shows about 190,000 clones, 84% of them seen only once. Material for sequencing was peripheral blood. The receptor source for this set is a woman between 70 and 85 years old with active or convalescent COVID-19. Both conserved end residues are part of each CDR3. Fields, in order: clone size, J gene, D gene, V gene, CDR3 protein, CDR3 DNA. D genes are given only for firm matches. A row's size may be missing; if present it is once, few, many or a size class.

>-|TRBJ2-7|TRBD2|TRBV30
CAWIFYLAGGRYEQYF
TGTGCCTGGATATTTTATCTAGCGGGAGGACGTTACGAGCAGTACTTC
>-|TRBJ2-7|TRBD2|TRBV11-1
CASSSATSGRGEQYF
TGTGCCAGCAGCTCCGCGACTAGCGGGAGGGGTGAGCAGTACTTC
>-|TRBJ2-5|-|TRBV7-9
CASSPTGFQETQYF
TGTGCCAGCAGCCCTACAGGGTTCCAAGAGACCCAGTACTTC
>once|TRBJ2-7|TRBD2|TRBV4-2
CASRDSAGGPPYEQYF
TGTGCCAGCAGGGATTCAGCGGGAGGGCCTCCCTACGAGCAGTACTTC
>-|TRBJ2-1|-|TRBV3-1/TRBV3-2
CASSRGGPIALRWFF
TGTGCCAGCAGCCGCGGCGGGCCGATCGCCCTGAGGTGGTTCTTC
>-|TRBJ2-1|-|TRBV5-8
CASSSRTNDNEQFF
TGTGCCAGCAGCTCCAGGACTAACGACAATGAGCAGTTCTTC
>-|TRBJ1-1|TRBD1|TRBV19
CASSKGQGWTEAFF
TGTGCCAGTAGTAAGGGACAGGGGTGGACTGAAGCTTTCTTT
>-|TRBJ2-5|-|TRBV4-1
CASSHGVTQYF
TGCGCCAGCAGCCACGGGGTGACCCAGTACTTC
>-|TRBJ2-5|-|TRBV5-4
CASSLAGAGRETQYF
TGTGCCAGCAGCTTGGCCGGGGCGGGGCGAGAGACCCAGTACTTC
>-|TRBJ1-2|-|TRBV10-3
CAISESNRSGYTF
TGTGCCATCAGTGAGTCGAACAGGTCTGGCTACACCTTC
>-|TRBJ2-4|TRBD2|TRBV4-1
CASSQDRGRASPQDIQYF
TGCGCCAGCAGCCAAGATAGAGGGAGGGCGTCCCCGCAGGACATTCAGTACTTC
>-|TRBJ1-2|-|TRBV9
CASSVVVGDPGANYGYTF
TGTGCCAGCAGCGTAGTGGTCGGTGACCCGGGGGCTAACTATGGCTACACCTTC
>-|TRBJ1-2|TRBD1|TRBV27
CASSFHRGKYNGYTF
TGTGCCAGCAGTTTTCACAGGGGAAAGTATAATGGCTACACCTTC
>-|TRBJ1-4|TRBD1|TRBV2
CASWDRVEKLFF
TGTGCCAGCTGGGACAGGGTTGAAAAACTGTTTTTT
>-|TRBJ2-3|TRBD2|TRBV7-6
CASSSSGSSPDTQYF
TGTGCCAGCAGCTCTAGCGGGAGTTCCCCGGATACGCAGTATTTT
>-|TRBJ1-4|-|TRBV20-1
CSASKGPGPPLFF
TGCAGTGCTAGTAAGGGGCCCGGGCCCCCCCTGTTTTTT
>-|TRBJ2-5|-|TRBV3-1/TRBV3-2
CASSQPGPETQYF
TGTGCCAGCAGCCAGCCAGGGCCGGAGACCCAGTACTTC
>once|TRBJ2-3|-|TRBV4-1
CASSQPFTDTQYF
TGCGCCAGCAGCCAACCGTTCACAGATACGCAGTATTTT
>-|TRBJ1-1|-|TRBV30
CAWREWMYPMNTEAFF
TGTGCCTGGAGGGAGTGGATGTACCCAATGAACACTGAAGCTTTCTTT
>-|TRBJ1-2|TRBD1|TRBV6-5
CASSSHQGAGYTF
TGTGCCAGCAGTTCACACCAGGGGGCCGGCTACACCTTC
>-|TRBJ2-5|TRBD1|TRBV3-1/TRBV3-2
CASSHSGTGKETQYF
TGTGCCAGCAGCCACTCGGGGACAGGGAAAGAGACCCAGTACTTC
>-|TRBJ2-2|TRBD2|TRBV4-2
CASSHQGVAGRSGELFF
TGTGCCAGCAGCCACCAAGGGGTAGCGGGAAGGTCCGGGGAGCTGTTTTTT
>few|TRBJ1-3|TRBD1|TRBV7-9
CASSKQGTSSGNTIYF
TGTGCCAGCAGCAAACAGGGGACGAGCTCTGGAAACACCATATATTTT
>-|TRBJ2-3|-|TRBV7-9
CASSLSQALSTDTQYF
TGTGCCAGCAGCTTATCCCAGGCGTTAAGCACAGATACGCAGTATTTT
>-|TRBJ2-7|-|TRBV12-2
CASRKGGGALYEQYF
TGTGCAAGTCGCAAAGGGGGAGGGGCTCTCTACGAGCAGTACTTC
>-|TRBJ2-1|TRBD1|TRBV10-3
CAISESRDRGAADEQFF
TGTGCCATCAGTGAGTCCCGGGACAGGGGCGCGGCGGATGAGCAGTTCTTC
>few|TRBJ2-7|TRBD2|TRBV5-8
CASSLVPPGTSGRAYEQYF
TGTGCCAGCAGCTTGGTTCCCCCCGGGACTAGCGGGAGGGCCTACGAGCAGTACTTC
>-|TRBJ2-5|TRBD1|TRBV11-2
CASRPTGSETQYF
TGTGCCAGCAGACCGACAGGGTCCGAGACCCAGTACTTC
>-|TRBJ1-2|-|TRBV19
CASRLRRGNYGYTF
TGTGCCAGTAGACTCCGCAGGGGAAACTATGGCTACACCTTC
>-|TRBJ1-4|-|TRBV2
CASSGRQLSNEKLFF
TGTGCCAGCAGTGGAAGACAGCTATCTAATGAAAAACTGTTTTTT
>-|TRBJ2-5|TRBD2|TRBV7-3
CASSLGTSGVETQYF
TGTGCCAGCAGCCTAGGGACTAGCGGGGTTGAGACCCAGTACTTC
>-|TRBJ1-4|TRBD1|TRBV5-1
CASSKGQVDNEKLFF
TGCGCCAGCAGCAAAGGACAGGTGGATAATGAAAAACTGTTTTTT
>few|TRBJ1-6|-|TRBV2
CASSEVRASPLHF
TGTGCCAGCAGTGAAGTCCGAGCTTCACCCCTCCACTTT
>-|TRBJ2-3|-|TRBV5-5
CASSQPEGADTQYF
TGTGCCAGCAGCCAACCCGAGGGAGCAGATACGCAGTATTTT
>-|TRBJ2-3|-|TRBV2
CASSSDSLLTDTQYF
TGTGCCAGCAGTTCCGACAGTCTTCTCACAGATACGCAGTATTTT
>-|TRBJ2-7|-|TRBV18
CASSPPGDTTRTGEQYF
TGTGCCAGCTCACCACCGGGGGACACCACCCGGACGGGCGAGCAGTACTTC
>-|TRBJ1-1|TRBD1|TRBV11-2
CARLDGPTGSSTEAFF
TGTGCCAGGTTGGATGGACCGACAGGGAGTTCCACTGAAGCTTTCTTT
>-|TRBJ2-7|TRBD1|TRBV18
CASSPPTGVSYEQYF
TGTGCCAGCTCACCACCGACAGGGGTTTCCTACGAGCAGTACTTC
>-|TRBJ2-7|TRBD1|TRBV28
CASSLRQGIYEQYF
TGTGCCAGCAGTCTCCGACAGGGCATCTACGAGCAGTACTTC
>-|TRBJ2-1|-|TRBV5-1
CASSLGAGSYNEQFF
TGCGCCAGCAGCTTGGGAGCGGGCTCCTACAATGAGCAGTTCTTC
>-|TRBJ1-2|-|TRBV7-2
CASTINYGYTF
TGTGCCAGCACCATTAACTATGGCTACACCTTC